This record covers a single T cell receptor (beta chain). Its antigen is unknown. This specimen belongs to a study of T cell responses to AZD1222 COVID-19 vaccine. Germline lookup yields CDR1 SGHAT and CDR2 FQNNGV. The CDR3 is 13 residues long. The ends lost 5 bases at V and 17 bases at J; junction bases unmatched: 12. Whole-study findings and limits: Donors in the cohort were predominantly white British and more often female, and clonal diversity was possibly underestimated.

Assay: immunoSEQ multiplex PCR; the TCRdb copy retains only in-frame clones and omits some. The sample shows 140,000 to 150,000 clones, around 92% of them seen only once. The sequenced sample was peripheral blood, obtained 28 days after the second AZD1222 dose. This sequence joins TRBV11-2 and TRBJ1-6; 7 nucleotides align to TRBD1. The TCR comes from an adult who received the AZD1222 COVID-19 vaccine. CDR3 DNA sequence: TGTGCCAGCAGCCCCCGGGTAGGGGGCCCCTTCCACTTT. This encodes CASSPRVGGPFHF. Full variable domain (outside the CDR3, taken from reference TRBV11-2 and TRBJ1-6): EAGVAQSPRYKIIEKRQSVAFWCNPISGHATLYWYQQILGQGPKLLIQFQNNGVVDDSQLPKDRFSAERLKGVDSTLKIQPAKLEDSAVYLCASSPRVGGPFHFGNGTRLTVT.